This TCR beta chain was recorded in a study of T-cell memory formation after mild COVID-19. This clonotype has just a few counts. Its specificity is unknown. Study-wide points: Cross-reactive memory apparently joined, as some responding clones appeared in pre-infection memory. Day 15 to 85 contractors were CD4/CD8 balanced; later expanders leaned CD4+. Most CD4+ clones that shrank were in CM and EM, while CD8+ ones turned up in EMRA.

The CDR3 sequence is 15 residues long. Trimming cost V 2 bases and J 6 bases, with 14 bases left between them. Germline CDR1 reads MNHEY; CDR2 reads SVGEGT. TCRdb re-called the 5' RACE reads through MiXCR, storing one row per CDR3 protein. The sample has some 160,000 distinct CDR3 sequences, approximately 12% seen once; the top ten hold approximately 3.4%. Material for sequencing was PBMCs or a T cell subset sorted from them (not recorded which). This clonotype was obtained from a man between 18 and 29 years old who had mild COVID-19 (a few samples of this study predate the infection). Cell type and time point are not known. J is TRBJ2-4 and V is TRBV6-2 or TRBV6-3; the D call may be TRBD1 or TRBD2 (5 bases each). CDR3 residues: CASSYDGQGANIQYF. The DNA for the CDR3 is TGTGCCAGCAGTTACGACGGGCAGGGAGCAAACATTCAGTACTTC.